Given below is one T cell receptor beta chain in context. Its antigen remains unknown. This entry comes from a study of blood T cells in healthy people across ages. Study results and limitations: The diversity estimates, figures obtained from one million T cells, were considered underestimates. Naive CD4+ cells and diversity were both higher in long-lived donors than in aged donors.

V was trimmed by 8 bases and J by 5 bases, leaving 9 bases between them. The CDR3 has 12 residues. Germline V gene data show CDR1 as KGHSH and CDR2 as LQKENI. Combining a sample-barcoded 5' primer with a J-beta primer mix, a second PCR ran for 7 to 11 cycles. One entry per CDR3 protein results from TCRdb running MiXCR on the 5' RACE reads. Found here are about 1.4 million distinct CDR3 sequences, almost 60% of them singletons; the top ten hold more than 6%. The chain uses TRBV18 and TRBJ2-2; D may be TRBD1 (6 bases). This receptor was obtained from a man younger than 35 in good health. Material for sequencing was blood. For the CDR3, the DNA is TGTGCCAGCACTACAGGGACCGGGGAGCTGTTTTTT. This translates into CASTTGTGELFF.